These 4 T cell receptor beta chains originate from one sample sequenced in a study of T cells in localized non-small cell lung cancer (dated by TCRdb to about 2020). The method behind the library was the immunoSEQ multiplex PCR assay. As stored in TCRdb, this immuneACCESS dataset retains in-frame rearrangements with V and J assigned. A fraction of the clones does not appear; measured against another copy, unresolved V genes explain less than half of the discrepancy, and the remainder lacks a known reason. This sample is represented by around 41,000 clones; about 85% of them were singletons. The ten top clones hold roughly 7% of the sample. Sequenced material: peripheral blood, taken before any cancer treatment. The receptor set was obtained from a woman between 18 and 50 years old with stage III lung adenocarcinoma.

The chain couples TRBV15 to TRBJ2-6; D is uncertain. Germline CDR1 is LNHNV and CDR2 is YYDKDF (reference sequence). V lost 0 bases to trimming and J lost 0 bases, with 18 bases between them. The CDR3 contains 20 residues. CDR3 residues: CATSRELPEQFLSGANVLTF. CDR3 nucleotide sequence: TGTGCCACCAGCAGAGAGTTGCCGGAACAGTTCCTCTCTGGGGCCAACGTCCTGACTTTC.

The rearrangement links TRBV5-1 to TRBJ2-7, with TRBD1 matching over 7 bases. CDR3 length: 14 amino acids. Trimming removed 0 bases from V and 2 bases from J; junction bases left unmatched: 2. Germline loops: CDR1 SGHRS, CDR2 YFSETQ. CDR3 in amino acids: CASSLGQGAYEQYF. The CDR3 coding sequence is TGCGCCAGCAGCTTGGGACAGGGAGCCTACGAGCAGTACTTC.

The chain uses TRBV30 and TRBJ1-2; the D is unclear. The length of the CDR3 is 14 residues. Looked up from germline, CDR1 is GTSNPN and CDR2 is SVGIG (reference sequence). V lost 0 bases to trimming and J lost 4 bases, with 12 bases between them. CDR3 nucleotides: TGTGCCTGGAGTGTTCCTGGGAGGGCCTATGGCTACACCTTC. It encodes CAWSVPGRAYGYTF.

V gene TRBV10-2 combines with J gene TRBJ2-5; no reliable D call. V gave up 4 bases and J gave up 5 bases, with 11 bases separating them. Germline V CDR1 and CDR2: WSHSY, SAAADI. The CDR3 is 13 residues long. The CDR3 nucleotides read TGCGCCAGCAGTGGGGTCGCCCGGGAGACCCAGTACTTC. Translation gives CASSGVARETQYF.